Shown below are 31 T cell receptor beta chains from a single sample sequenced in a study of T-cell memory formation after mild COVID-19. TCRdb analysed the 5' RACE reads with MiXCR anew, one entry per CDR3 protein. The top ten clones hold around 40% of a sample with 55,000 to 70,000 distinct CDR3 sequences, roughly a quarter of them seen once. The sequenced material came from PBMCs or a T cell subset sorted from them (not recorded which). All receptors come from a man aged 18 to 30 who had mild COVID-19 (a few samples of this study predate the infection). Cell type and time point are not known.

The chain combines TRBV6-4 with TRBJ2-7; 8 nucleotides line up with TRBD1. Germline V gene lookup returns CDR1 MRHNA and CDR2 SNTAGT. Losses at the gene ends were 5 bases for V and 6 bases for J; bases not matched to a gene: 6. This CDR3 is built from 13 residues. The CDR3 DNA sequence: TGTGCCAGCAGTCCAACAGGGGGAGGCGAGCAGTACTTC. It specifies CASSPTGGGEQYF.

This clonotype was detected a few times. The chain joins TRBV7-3 to TRBJ1-1; D remains unclear. Germline V lookup: CDR1 SGHTA, CDR2 FQGTGA. The ends were cut back, 2 bases at V and 8 bases at J, with 6 bases in the middle. The CDR3 loop spans 11 amino acids. The CDR3 protein is CASSLGQEAFF. CDR3 nucleotides: TGTGCCAGCAGCTTAGGGCAGGAAGCTTTCTTT.

This chain connects TRBV29-1 to TRBJ1-3, with D possibly being TRBD1 (5 bases). The CDR3 consists of 14 residues. V was pared by 1 base and J by 4 bases, with 11 bases between. Germline V gives CDR1 SQVTM, CDR2 ANQGSEA. CDR3 bases: TGCAGCGTTGAAGTAGTAGGGGTAGGAAACACCATATATTTT. It encodes CSVEVVGVGNTIYF.

The CDR3 DNA follows: TGTGCCAGCAGCCCGATTACCGCCAACTCCTACAATGAGCAGTTCTTC. Translation: CASSPITANSYNEQFF. The J gene is TRBJ2-1, the V gene TRBV11-1; D ambiguous. The CDR3 length is 16 residues. Germline V CDR1 and CDR2: SGHAT, FQDESV (reference sequence). Trimming removed 5 bases at V and 0 bases at J, with 14 bases between.

This clonotype was counted a few times. The rearrangement links TRBV4-3 to TRBJ1-2; possibly TRBD1 for D (5 bases). Germline V gene sequence: CDR1 LGHNA, CDR2 YSLEER. V gave up 6 bases and J gave up 6 bases, with 20 bases separating them. This CDR3 has 15 residues. The CDR3 nucleotides read TGCGCCAGCAGTTCCATCATAGGGGCGGGGGATGGCTACACCTTC. It specifies CASSSIIGAGDGYTF.

The CDR3 is CASSQVTGEAFF. As DNA, the CDR3 is TGCGCCAGCAGCCAAGTGACAGGGGAGGCTTTCTTT. V and J are TRBV4-1 and TRBJ1-1, with 8 bases that match TRBD1. There are 12 residues in the CDR3. Looked up from germline, CDR1 is MGHRA and CDR2 is YSYEKL. Losses at the gene ends were 1 base for V and 11 bases for J; bases not matched to a gene: 3.

The chain uses TRBV12-3 or TRBV12-4 and TRBJ1-2; D remains unclear. V lost 8 bases and J 3 bases, leaving 19 bases between the germline ends. CDR3 length: 15 residues. CDR3 DNA: TGTGCCAGCGGAATGGTATCGGGAATCTACTATGGCTACACCTTC. It is translated as CASGMVSGIYYGYTF.

This chain connects TRBV6-6 to TRBJ2-2, with D uncertain. V was trimmed by 5 bases and J by 2 bases, leaving 0 bases between them. Germline-derived CDR1 and CDR2 are MNHNY and SVGAGI (reference sequence). The CDR3 contains 11 residues. The chain's CDR3 is CASSNTGELFF. DNA for the CDR3: TGTGCCAGCAGTAACACCGGGGAGCTGTTTTTT.

This chain joins TRBV7-8 and TRBJ2-7, with 9 bases fitting TRBD1. J gave up 4 bases and V 8 bases, and 12 bases lay outside the gene matches. CDR3 length: 15 residues. CDR1 is SGHVS and CDR2 is FQNEAQ in the germline V gene. CDR3 DNA: TGTGCCAGCCTGCACCCTGGGACAGGGATGTACGAGCAGTACTTC. Protein product: CASLHPGTGMYEQYF.

In DNA, the CDR3 is TGCGCCAGCAGCCAAGATTATAGACTAGCGGGGTCCTACGAGCAGTACTTC. Amino acids: CASSQDYRLAGSYEQYF. The chain carries TRBV4-1 and TRBJ2-7, with 11 positions matching TRBD2. V shed 0 bases and J 1 base; nucleotides not matched to a gene: 5. From germline, CDR1 is MGHRA and CDR2 YSYEKL. The CDR3 is made up of 17 amino acids.

Ten or more counts support this clonotype. One end of the junction does not line up with germline, which may come from a read error. V usage is TRBV7-7 and J usage is TRBJ2-3; tentative D call: TRBD2 (5 bases). The germline gives CDR1 SSHAT, CDR2 FNYEAQ (reference sequence). The CDR3 runs 14 residues. In DNA form, the CDR3 reads TGTGCTAGCAGCGCAACTAGTTGGGGAGATACGCAGTATTTT. Residues: CASSATSWGDTQYF. The full variable domain, rest sourced from reference TRBV7-7 and TRBJ2-3, is GAGVSQSPRYKVTKRGQDVTLRCDPISSHATLYWYQQALGQGPEFLTYFNYEAQPDKSGLPSDRFSAERPEGSISTLTIQRTEQRDSAMYRCASSATSWGDTQYFGPGTRLTVL.

The gene calls are TRBV7-3 and TRBJ2-5; the D is unclear. This CDR3 contains 14 residues. Germline loops: CDR1 SGHTA, CDR2 FQGTGA. The V end was cut by 3 bases, the J end by 5 bases, with 13 bases between. The chain's CDR3 is CASSFDWVGETQYF. CDR3 bases: TGTGCCAGCAGCTTTGACTGGGTGGGGGAGACCCAGTACTTC.

Only a few counts were recorded for this clonotype. V gene TRBV6-5 combines with J gene TRBJ2-4, with no clear D. V was clipped by 0 bases and J by 0 bases, with 9 bases between them. The germline V gene has CDR1 MNHEY and CDR2 SVGAGI. This CDR3 spans 16 amino acids. CDR3 sequence: CASSYSGTQAKNIQYF. The CDR3 DNA reads TGTGCCAGCAGTTACTCCGGCACTCAAGCCAAAAACATTCAGTACTTC.

The chain joins TRBV10-3 to TRBJ2-1, with TRBD2 identical over 9 bases. Germline CDR1 reads ENHRY; CDR2 reads SYGVKD. The V gene end was trimmed by 6 bases and the J gene end by 5 bases; junction bases not matched to a gene: 5. This CDR3 comprises 14 residues. The CDR3 coding sequence is TGTGCCATCAGCGGGACTAGCAGAAACAATGAGCAGTTCTTC. Protein: CAISGTSRNNEQFF.

This clonotype was seen only a few times. The chain uses TRBV7-6 and TRBJ2-7, with TRBD1 matching 8 bases. CDR1 and CDR2 from the germline V gene are SGHVS and FNYEAQ. V dropped 1 base and J dropped 3; count of bases not matched to a gene: 5. This CDR3 is 15 amino acids long. DNA for the CDR3: TGTGCCAGCAGCTTAGACGGGACAGGTTTCTACGAGCAGTACTTC. Its protein is CASSLDGTGFYEQYF.

This sequence joins TRBV12-3 or TRBV12-4 and TRBJ2-5, with D possibly matching TRBD2 (6 bases). The CDR3 has 16 amino acids. The germline V and J ends were trimmed by 4 bases and 5 bases, with 20 bases remaining between them. The CDR3 here is CASSSPPGEPGETQYF. The CDR3 DNA sequence: TGTGCCAGCAGTTCCCCGCCGGGGGAACCGGGGGAGACCCAGTACTTC.

The V gene is TRBV5-6, the J gene TRBJ2-7; 9 bases are a match to TRBD1. J gave up 5 bases and V 3 bases, and 6 bases lay outside the gene matches. Per germline, CDR1 SGHDT and CDR2 YYEEEE. The CDR3 consists of 14 residues. The CDR3 region has the DNA TGTGCCAGCAGCTGGGGACAGGGAGGGGACGAGCAGTACTTC. Its translation: CASSWGQGGDEQYF.

This clonotype was seen at least ten times. The chain has TRBV9 and TRBJ2-1; TRBD2 matches at 8 bases. V shed 5 bases and J 4 bases; nucleotides not matched to a gene: 5. Germline V gene sequence: CDR1 SGDLS, CDR2 YYNGEE. This CDR3 region has 14 residues. In DNA form, the CDR3 reads TGTGCCAGCAGTGGGAGCGGGGGATACAATGAGCAGTTCTTC. It codes for CASSGSGGYNEQFF.

The chain recombines TRBV10-2 with TRBJ2-7; 8 bases agree with TRBD2. The length of the CDR3 is 14 residues. V gave up 3 bases and J gave up 6 bases; unmatched junction bases: 7. Germline CDR1 and CDR2: WSHSY and SAAADI. CDR3 in DNA: TGCGCCAGCAGTGAAGGTAGCGGGGCTGTCGAGCAGTACTTC. This codes for CASSEGSGAVEQYF.

The CDR3 DNA reads TGCAGTGCTACGGGAGGAAGGGCAGGGGAGCAGTACTTC. It codes for CSATGGRAGEQYF. The genes are TRBV20-1 and TRBJ2-7; TRBD2 agrees at 7 bases. Germline CDR1 and CDR2: DFQATT and SNEGSKA (reference sequence). The junction had 10 bases not matched to a gene; V was cut back by 4 bases and J by 7 bases. This CDR3 contains 13 residues.

The CDR3 bases are TGTGCCAGCAGCTCAGAGGGTGGCGAGCAGTACTTC. Translating it yields CASSSEGGEQYF. This chain uses TRBV11-3 with TRBJ2-7; D is possibly TRBD2 (5 bases). The ends were cut back, 4 bases at V and 6 bases at J, with 10 bases in the middle. Germline V gene sequence: CDR1 SGHNT, CDR2 YENEEA. The CDR3 is 12 residues long.

In nucleotides, the CDR3 is TGTGCCAGTAGTTGGGTCAGGGGGGAGTCCTACAATGAGCAGTTCTTC. Translating it yields CASSWVRGESYNEQFF. The V gene is TRBV19, the J gene TRBJ2-1; D perhaps matches TRBD1 (7 bases). Trimming cost V 5 bases and J 1 base, with 15 bases left between them. Germline V CDR1 and CDR2: LNHDA, SQIVND (reference sequence). The CDR3 runs 16 residues.

The chain carries TRBV9 and TRBJ2-5; 7 nucleotides match TRBD2. Germline V lookup: CDR1 SGDLS, CDR2 YYNGEE. The CDR3 is made up of 15 amino acids. With V trimmed by 3 bases and J by 2 bases, 7 bases remained unmatched. The CDR3 nucleotides read TGTGCCAGCAGCGATCCTCGAGCGGGGCAAGAGACCCAGTACTTC. This translates into CASSDPRAGQETQYF.

The table lists this clonotype with a few counts. The genes are TRBV5-1 and TRBJ2-4; TRBD1 aligns across 10 bases. The CDR3 sequence is 17 residues long. Germline CDR1 and CDR2: SGHRS and YFSETQ. V dropped 3 bases and J dropped 6; count of bases not matched to a gene: 12. CDR3: CASSSGQGITTGNIQYF. CDR3 nucleotides: TGCGCCAGCAGCTCGGGACAGGGGATAACAACTGGAAACATTCAGTACTTC.

CDR3: CASSLSSLFGETQYF. Here the CDR3 DNA reads TGTGCCAGCAGCCTATCGAGCTTATTCGGGGAGACCCAGTACTTC. The chain combines TRBV6-6 with TRBJ2-5; D is unresolved. Germline V gene data show CDR1 as MNHNY and CDR2 as SVGAGI (reference sequence). With 6 bases removed from V and 5 bases from J, the gap between germline ends came to 19 bases. The CDR3 consists of 15 residues.

The chain employs TRBV6-6 and TRBJ1-5; tentatively, D is TRBD1 (6 bases). CDR1 is MNHNY and CDR2 is SVGAGI in the germline V gene (reference sequence). V was cut by 0 bases and J by 2 bases, with 11 bases left in between. The CDR3 covers 16 residues. For the CDR3, the DNA is TGTGCCAGCAGTTACTCGGGGGGGCTTGGCAATCAGCCCCAGCATTTT. Its translation is CASSYSGGLGNQPQHF.

This rearrangement joins TRBV3-1 to TRBJ2-3; 10 bases fit TRBD2. Germline assignment: CDR1 LGHDT and CDR2 YNNKEL (reference sequence). The CDR3 has 16 residues. Trimming removed 5 bases from V and 4 bases from J; junction bases left unmatched: 9. This CDR3 reads CASSSPSSGGPDTQYF. The CDR3 DNA follows: TGTGCCAGCAGCTCCCCCTCTAGCGGGGGCCCAGATACGCAGTATTTT.

The V and J genes are TRBV7-9 and TRBJ1-2; TRBD1 is a possible D gene (6 bases). CDR3 length equals 15 residues. Trimming removed 5 bases at V and 2 bases at J, with 15 bases between. The V gene's germline CDR1 is SEHNR and CDR2 FQNEAQ (reference sequence). The CDR3 DNA follows: TGTGCCAGCAGCACTGAGACAGGTCTAAACTATGGCTACACCTTC. Amino acids: CASSTETGLNYGYTF.

This clonotype was seen a handful of times. The rearrangement joins TRBV4-1 to TRBJ1-1, with 11 bases matching TRBD1. Germline CDR1 reads MGHRA; CDR2 reads YSYEKL. This CDR3 has 17 amino acids. J was trimmed by 5 bases and V by 1 base; bases with no gene match: 9. CDR3 nucleotide sequence: TGCGCCAGCAGCCAAGTGGCCCTGGACAGGGGGCGGACTGAAGCTTTCTTT. As protein: CASSQVALDRGRTEAFF.

This clonotype came up many times. The J gene is TRBJ1-2, the V gene TRBV12-3 or TRBV12-4, with D perhaps TRBD1 (6 bases). Trimming pared 6 bases from V and 3 bases from J, leaving 11 bases between. This CDR3 region has 13 residues. CDR3 sequence: CASSVRGYYGYTF. The CDR3 nucleotides read TGTGCCAGCAGCGTAAGGGGGTACTATGGCTACACCTTC.

The chain carries TRBV15 and TRBJ2-3; unclear D gene. Deletions cut 0 bases from V and 5 bases from J, with 12 bases between. The CDR3 has 15 amino acids. Germline V gene data show CDR1 as LNHNV and CDR2 as YYDKDF (reference sequence). The CDR3 nucleotides are TGTGCCACCAGCAGAGATCGTAGGTCGGGAGATACGCAGTATTTT. This sequence encodes CATSRDRRSGDTQYF.